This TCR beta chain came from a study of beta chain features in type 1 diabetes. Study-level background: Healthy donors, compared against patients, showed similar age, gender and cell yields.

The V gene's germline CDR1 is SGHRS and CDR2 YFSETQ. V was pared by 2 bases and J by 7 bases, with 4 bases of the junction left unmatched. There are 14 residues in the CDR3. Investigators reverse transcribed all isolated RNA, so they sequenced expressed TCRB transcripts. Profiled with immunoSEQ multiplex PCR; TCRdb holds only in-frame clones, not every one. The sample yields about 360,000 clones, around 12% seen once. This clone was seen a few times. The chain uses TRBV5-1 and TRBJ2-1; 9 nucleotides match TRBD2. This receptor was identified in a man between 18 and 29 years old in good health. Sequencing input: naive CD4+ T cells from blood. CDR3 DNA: TGCGCCAGCAGCTTCGTGACTAGCGGAAATGAGCAGTTCTTC. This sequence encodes CASSFVTSGNEQFF.